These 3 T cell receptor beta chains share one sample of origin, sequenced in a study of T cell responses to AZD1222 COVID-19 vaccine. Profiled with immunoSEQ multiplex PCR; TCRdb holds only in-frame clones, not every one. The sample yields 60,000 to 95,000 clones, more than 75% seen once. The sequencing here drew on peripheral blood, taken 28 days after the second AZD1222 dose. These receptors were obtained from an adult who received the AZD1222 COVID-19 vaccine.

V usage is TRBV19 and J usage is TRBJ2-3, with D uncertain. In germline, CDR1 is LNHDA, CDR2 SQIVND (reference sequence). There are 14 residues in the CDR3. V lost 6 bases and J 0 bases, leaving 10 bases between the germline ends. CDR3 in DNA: TGTGCCAGTAGACGGCCCGGAAGCACAGATACGCAGTATTTT. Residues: CASRRPGSTDTQYF.

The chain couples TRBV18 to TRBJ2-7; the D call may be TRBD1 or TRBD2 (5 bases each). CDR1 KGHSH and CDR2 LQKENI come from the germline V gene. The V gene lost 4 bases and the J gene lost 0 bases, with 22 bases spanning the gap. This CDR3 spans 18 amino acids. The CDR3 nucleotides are TGTGCCAGCTCACTGCGGGCAGGGTCGTCGGAAAGCTCCTACGAGCAGTACTTC. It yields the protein CASSLRAGSSESSYEQYF.

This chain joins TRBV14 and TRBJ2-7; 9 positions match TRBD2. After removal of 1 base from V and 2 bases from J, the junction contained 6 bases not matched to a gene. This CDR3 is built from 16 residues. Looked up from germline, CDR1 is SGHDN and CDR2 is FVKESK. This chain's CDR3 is CASSQAILAGTYEQYF. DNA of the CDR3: TGTGCCAGCAGCCAAGCTATCCTAGCGGGAACCTACGAGCAGTACTTC.